These 20 T cell receptor beta chains came from one sample sequenced in a study of T cells in Graves' hyperthyroidism and ophthalmopathy (dated by TCRdb to between 2018 and 2021). Receptor amplification or capture employed multiplex PCR. The sample was run on an Illumina HiSeq 2000. The TCR beta CDR3 regions were amplified from the RNA transcripts. The first round of RT-PCR for the TCR CDR3 was performed with the HTBI primer set and the Qiagen OneStep RT-PCR kit. Using fastp at Q25 and MiXCR, TCRdb reprocessed the public reads and kept productive beta chains. Each entry merges the rows of one CDR3 protein and shows their most common DNA and genes. Across this sample there are fewer than 450,000 distinct CDR3 sequences, with around a sixth seen only once. Of the sample, 40% falls within the top ten clones. The sample consisted of blood. These receptors were obtained from a man between 18 and 35 years old with Graves' ophthalmopathy.

This clonotype was recorded a few times. Here the CDR3 reads CATKGLAGEYNEQFF. CDR3 DNA sequence: TGTGCCACCAAGGGACTAGCGGGGGAATACAATGAGCAGTTCTTC. The chain combines TRBV10-3 with TRBJ2-1; 14 positions agree with TRBD2. The V gene end was trimmed by 10 bases and the J gene end by 4 bases; junction bases not matched to a gene: 6. This CDR3 has 15 amino acids. Germline assignment: CDR1 ENHRY and CDR2 SYGVKD.

The J gene is TRBJ2-5, the V gene TRBV10-2, with a tentative D call TRBD2 (5 bases). The CDR3 runs 13 residues. V lost 2 bases, J lost 5 bases, and 9 bases lay in between. Germline V lookup: CDR1 WSHSY, CDR2 SAAADI. This CDR3 is CASSEREAETQYF. CDR3 in DNA: TGCGCCAGCAGTGAGCGGGAAGCGGAGACCCAGTACTTC.

The genes are TRBV3-1 and TRBJ2-2; D unresolved. Germline V gene data show CDR1 as LGHDT and CDR2 as YNNKEL (reference sequence). V was cut by 4 bases and J by 6 bases, with 9 bases left in between. The CDR3 is 13 amino acids. CDR3 DNA: TGTGCCAGCAGCCGAGCAGATCCCGGGGAGCTGTTTTTT. This gives the protein CASSRADPGELFF.

This clonotype showed up many times. This chain links TRBV6-1 with TRBJ2-7, with TRBD1 identical over 9 bases. The length of the CDR3 is 15 residues. CDR1 MNHNS and CDR2 SASEGT come from the germline V gene. Trimming took 6 bases from V and 3 from J; bases not matched to a gene: 9. The CDR3 loop reads CASRTLPGQGYEQYF. The CDR3 DNA follows: TGTGCCAGCAGAACCCTCCCGGGACAGGGCTACGAGCAGTACTTC.

The genes are TRBV9 and TRBJ2-3, with TRBD2 matching 11 bases. Germline values: CDR1 SGDLS, CDR2 YYNGEE. The CDR3 spans 16 residues. V was pared by 3 bases and J by 3 bases, with 6 bases of the junction left unmatched. The CDR3 here is CASSAHSGGATDTQYF. In nucleotides, the CDR3 is TGTGCCAGCAGCGCCCATAGCGGGGGGGCAACAGATACGCAGTATTTT.

This clonotype has a count of ten or more. The chain combines TRBV28 with TRBJ1-6; no reliable D call. This CDR3 has 14 residues. The V end lost 3 bases, the J end lost 7 bases, and 10 bases lay between the germline ends. CDR1 MDHEN and CDR2 SYDVKM come from the germline V gene. Written as DNA, the CDR3 is TGTGCCAGCAGTTTCCGCGGGAGGAATTCACCCCTCCACTTT. This codes for CASSFRGRNSPLHF. The full variable domain, completed using reference TRBV28 and TRBJ1-6, is DVKVTQSSRYLVKRTGEKVFLECVQDMDHENMFWYRQDPGLGLRLIYFSYDVKMKEKGDIPEGYSVSREKKERFSLILESASTNQTSMYLCASSFRGRNSPLHFGNGTRLTVT.

The chain is built from TRBV20-1 and TRBJ1-1; 7 bases map to TRBD1. V dropped 3 bases and J dropped 5; count of bases not matched to a gene: 12. CDR1 DFQATT and CDR2 SNEGSKA come from the germline V gene (reference sequence). The CDR3 sequence is 15 residues long. The chain's CDR3 is CSARAPTGRATEAFF. DNA of the CDR3: TGCAGTGCTAGGGCCCCGACAGGGAGGGCAACTGAAGCTTTCTTT.

The chain joins TRBV4-1 to TRBJ2-3; weak D call: TRBD2 (6 bases). V gave up 1 base and J gave up 3 bases, with 8 bases separating them. The germline gives CDR1 MGHRA, CDR2 YSYEKL. The CDR3 is 14 amino acids. The CDR3 is CASSQAGETDTQYF. CDR3 nucleotides: TGCGCCAGCAGCCAAGCGGGGGAAACAGATACGCAGTATTTT.

V is TRBV2 and J is TRBJ2-7, with TRBD1 as a possible D gene (6 bases). V was pared by 8 bases and J by 7 bases, with 15 bases between. The germline V gene has CDR1 SNHLY and CDR2 FYNNEI. CDR3 length: 12 residues. CDR3 in amino acids: CASLDRFEEQYF. In DNA form, the CDR3 reads TGTGCCAGCTTGGACAGATTCGAGGAGCAGTACTTC.

V is TRBV18 and J is TRBJ1-6, with D uncertain. Germline V gene sequence: CDR1 KGHSH, CDR2 LQKENI. The ends were cut back, 6 bases at V and 4 bases at J, with 7 bases in the middle. There are 13 residues in the CDR3. CDR3 residues: CASSKSYNSPLHF. CDR3 bases: TGTGCCAGCTCGAAAAGTTATAATTCACCCCTCCACTTT. Variable domain in full (rest from reference TRBV18 and TRBJ1-6): NAGVMQNPRHLVRRRGQEARLRCSPMKGHSHVYWYRQLPEEGLKFMVYLQKENIIDESGMPKERFSAEFPKEGPSILRIQQVVRGDSAAYFCASSKSYNSPLHFGNGTRLTVT.

This chain links TRBV6-1 with TRBJ2-7, with a possible D match to TRBD2 (5 bases). The CDR3 extends over 14 amino acids. Germline CDR1 MNHNS, CDR2 SASEGT. Trimming took off 8 bases at V and 3 bases at J, with 17 bases between the two ends. CDR3 bases: TGTGCCAGCCAACAGATAGGGAGTGACTACGAGCAGTACTTC. Translation: CASQQIGSDYEQYF.

This clonotype has just a few counts. The chain has TRBV20-1 and TRBJ2-2; perhaps TRBD2 as D (5 bases). This CDR3 has 13 amino acids. Trimming cost V 4 bases and J 3 bases, with 9 bases left between them. Germline loops: CDR1 DFQATT, CDR2 SNEGSKA (reference sequence). The CDR3 spells CSANGIDTGELFF. The CDR3 DNA sequence: TGCAGTGCTAACGGGATCGACACCGGGGAGCTGTTTTTT.

The CDR3 region is CASKAAASADTQYF. CDR3 nucleotides: TGTGCCAGCAAGGCGGCGGCGTCCGCAGATACGCAGTATTTT. The V call is TRBV19, the J call TRBJ2-3; D is unresolved. Trimming took 9 bases from V and 4 from J, leaving 17 bases between them. This CDR3 is 14 amino acids long. CDR1 is LNHDA and CDR2 is SQIVND in the germline V gene (reference sequence).

This clonotype came up many times. V gene TRBV27 combines with J gene TRBJ1-5, with 7 bases fitting TRBD1. V trimming: 5 bases; J trimming: 3 bases; junction bases outside the gene matches: 7. Germline values: CDR1 MNHEY, CDR2 SMNVEV (reference sequence). The CDR3 is made up of 15 amino acids. Here the CDR3 DNA reads TGTGCCAGCAGTCCTCAGGGGGATACCAATCAGCCCCAGCATTTT. Translation: CASSPQGDTNQPQHF.

The chain links TRBV28 to TRBJ2-2; D is perhaps TRBD1 or TRBD2 (6 bases each). Germline CDR1 MDHEN, CDR2 SYDVKM. CDR3 size: 14 residues. CDR3 sequence (DNA): TGTGCAGGGGGAGGTAGAGGGGACACCGGGGAGCTGTTTTTT. Its protein product is CAGGGRGDTGELFF.

This clonotype appeared a few times. V gene TRBV5-1 combines with J gene TRBJ1-6, with a possible D match to TRBD1 (6 bases). The V end lost 4 bases, the J end lost 9 bases, and 23 bases lay between the germline ends. The CDR3 is 17 amino acids. Germline V gene lookup returns CDR1 SGHRS and CDR2 YFSETQ. CDR3 sequence: CASSPGPGQSYGSPLHF. The CDR3 DNA follows: TGCGCCAGCAGCCCGGGCCCAGGACAGTCTTATGGTTCACCCCTCCACTTT.

This clonotype was found many times. The rearrangement links TRBV27 to TRBJ2-3; 9 nucleotides match TRBD2. J gave up 2 bases and V 6 bases, and 6 bases lay outside the gene matches. This CDR3 region has 15 residues. Germline V gene sequence: CDR1 MNHEY, CDR2 SMNVEV (reference sequence). The CDR3: CASRGSGGPTDTQYF. The CDR3 region has the DNA TGTGCCAGCAGAGGTAGCGGGGGACCCACAGATACGCAGTATTTT.

This clonotype was observed many times. The chain has TRBV2 and TRBJ2-7, with 8 bases identical to TRBD1. V lost 9 bases to trimming and J lost 0 bases; unmatched junction nucleotides: 4. The CDR3 totals 13 residues. Germline CDR1 and CDR2: SNHLY and FYNNEI. CDR3 nucleotides: TGTGCCAGACAGGGGGAGAGCTCCTACGAGCAGTACTTC. Its translation is CARQGESSYEQYF.

There are many counts of this clonotype. J is TRBJ1-6 and V is TRBV27; the D gene is possibly TRBD1 (5 bases). This CDR3 has 14 amino acids. Germline V CDR1 and CDR2: MNHEY, SMNVEV (reference sequence). The V end was cut by 5 bases, the J end by 10 bases, with 15 bases between. CDR3 in DNA: TGTGCCAGCAGTAGGGTGGGGGTACAGTCACCCCTCCACTTT. Translation gives CASSRVGVQSPLHF.

A few counts support this clonotype. This chain joins TRBV20-1 and TRBJ1-2; TRBD1 agrees at 8 bases. The CDR3 contains 14 residues. Germline V gene lookup returns CDR1 DFQATT and CDR2 SNEGSKA (reference sequence). V lost 0 bases and J lost 5; bases outside the gene matches: 5. This CDR3 is CSARDWTGRYGYTF. CDR3 in DNA: TGCAGTGCTAGAGATTGGACAGGGAGGTATGGCTACACCTTC.